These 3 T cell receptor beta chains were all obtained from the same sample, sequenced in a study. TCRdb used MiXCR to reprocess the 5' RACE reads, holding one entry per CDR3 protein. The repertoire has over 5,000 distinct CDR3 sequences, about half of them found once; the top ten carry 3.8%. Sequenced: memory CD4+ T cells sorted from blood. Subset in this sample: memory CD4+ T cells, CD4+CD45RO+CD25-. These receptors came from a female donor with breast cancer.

The CDR3 DNA sequence: TGCGCCAGCAGCTTGGAAATGGGGGCGAACGGGGAAGCTTTCTTT. It translates to CASSLEMGANGEAFF. V gene TRBV5-1 combines with J gene TRBJ1-1, with D perhaps matching TRBD1 (6 bases). Germline assignment: CDR1 SGHRS and CDR2 YFSETQ. Between the trimmed V and J ends, which lost 0 bases and 8 bases, there was a span of 17 bases. The CDR3 is 15 amino acids.

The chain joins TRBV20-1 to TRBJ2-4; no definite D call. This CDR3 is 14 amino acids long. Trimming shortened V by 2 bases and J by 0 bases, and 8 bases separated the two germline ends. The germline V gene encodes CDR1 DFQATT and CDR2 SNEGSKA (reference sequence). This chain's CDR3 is CSARQVGAKNIQYF. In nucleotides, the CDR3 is TGCAGTGCTAGACAGGTTGGAGCCAAAAACATTCAGTACTTC.

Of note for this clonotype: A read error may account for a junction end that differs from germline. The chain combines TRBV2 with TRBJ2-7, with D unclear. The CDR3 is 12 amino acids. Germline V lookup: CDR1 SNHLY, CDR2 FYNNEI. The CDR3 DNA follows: TGTGCCAGCACTACTGACTCCTACGAGCAGAACTTC. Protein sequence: CASTTDSYEQNF.